Sequencing of this TCR beta chain was carried out in a study of early T cells in non-severe SARS-CoV-2 infection. Trimming took off 2 bases at V and 3 bases at J, with 11 bases between the two ends. This CDR3 region has 14 residues. TCRdb itself ran the 5' RACE reads through MiXCR, one entry per CDR3 protein. The repertoire holds just under 90,000 distinct CDR3 sequences, around 15% seen once, with about 6.7% in the top ten. This clonotype was observed a few times. The V and J genes are TRBV12-3 or TRBV12-4 and TRBJ2-7; D call uncertain. The sequence came from an adult who was a healthcare worker with PCR-confirmed SARS-CoV-2 infection or an uninfected control (not recorded which). The sample was whole blood. This CDR3 is CASSLRVASYEQYF. CDR3 DNA: TGTGCCAGCAGTTTAAGGGTAGCAAGCTACGAGCAGTACTTC.